This T cell receptor (beta chain) was found in a study of T-cell memory formation after mild COVID-19. Study-wide background: Clusters of TCRs were largely donor specific. Points from the study as a whole: Cross-reactive memory seemingly joined, as some responding clones were found in pre-infection memory. Clones that contracted from day 15 to 85 were balanced CD4/CD8, while later expanders leaned CD4+.

Libraries for TCRalpha and TCRbeta carried sample barcodes and unique molecular identifiers via 5'RACE. One entry per CDR3 protein results from TCRdb running MiXCR on the 5' RACE reads. The sample lists 150,000 to 200,000 distinct CDR3 sequences, 16% occurring once. The ends lost 8 bases at V and 0 bases at J; junction bases unmatched: 11. Germline assignment: CDR1 SEHNR and CDR2 FQNEAQ (reference sequence). This CDR3 has 18 residues. This clonotype was found many times. Antigen specificity is unknown. The genes are TRBV7-9 and TRBJ2-6; 9 nucleotides align to TRBD1. This sequence was found in an adult woman who had mild COVID-19 (a few samples of this study predate the infection). Cell type and time point are not known. Sequences were obtained from PBMCs or a T cell subset sorted from them (not recorded which). CDR3 sequence: CASSTGTGIISGANVLTF. CDR3 DNA sequence: TGTGCCAGCTCTACCGGGACAGGGATCATCTCTGGGGCCAACGTCCTGACTTTC. Using reference TRBV7-9 and TRBJ2-6 for the parts outside the CDR3, the full variable domain is DTGVSQNPRHKITKRGQNVTFRCDPISEHNRLYWYRQTLGQGPEFLTYFQNEAQLEKSRLLSDRFSAERPKGSFSTLEIQRTEQGDSAMYLCASSTGTGIISGANVLTFGAGSRLTVL.